This T cell receptor (beta chain) is from a study of Tregs in tolerant kidney transplant recipients. Study summary: Recipients received nonmyeloablative bone marrow transplants from related graft donors, with transient mixed chimerism. Study conclusions and caveats: Biological reproducibility was not directly addressed, but technical replication error appeared minimal. Some patients' samples used different primers over time, so nucleotide sequences weren't comparable. Tregs expanded with activated donor B cells seemed most donor-specific.

On this clone itself: Its antigen is currently unknown.

Per germline, CDR1 WSHSY and CDR2 SAAADI. The length of the CDR3 is 12 residues. The V gene end was trimmed by 6 bases and the J gene end by 13 bases; junction bases not matched to a gene: 12. TCRdb keeps only in-frame clones here, not all; method: immunoSEQ multiplex PCR. The data contain approximately 99,000 clones, around 90% of them singletons. The chain combines TRBV10-2 with TRBJ2-7; 7 nucleotides line up with TRBD2. The receptor comes from a human donor who received a combined kidney and bone marrow transplant. This sample comprised CD4+ T cells from blood, obtained before the transplant. CDR3 loop: CASSQSGVTGYF. The CDR3 DNA reads TGCGCCAGCAGCCAGAGCGGGGTGACGGGATACTTC.